These 2 T cell receptor beta chains were sequenced from one sample in a study of long-term antiretroviral therapy in people with HIV. They ran version v3.0 of the immunoSEQ assay at survey level. TCRdb keeps only in-frame clones here, not all; method: immunoSEQ multiplex PCR. This table has 30,000 to 40,000 clones, roughly 76% appearing once. The source material was unsorted PBMCs, sampled 1.5 years after starting antiretroviral therapy. These TCRs come from a man between 18 and 29 years old with HIV.

V usage is TRBV30 and J usage is TRBJ1-3, with 8 bases identical to TRBD1. V trimming: 3 bases; J trimming: 2 bases; junction bases outside the gene matches: 6. The CDR3 has 15 residues. The V gene's germline CDR1 is GTSNPN and CDR2 SVGIG (reference sequence). The DNA of the CDR3 is TGTGCCTGGAGCTACGGACAGGGCCCTGGAAACACCATATATTTT. Translated, it gives CAWSYGQGPGNTIYF.

The gene calls are TRBV6-5 and TRBJ2-7; a possible D gene is TRBD2 (5 bases). CDR1 is MNHEY and CDR2 is SVGAGI in the germline V gene. This CDR3 spans 14 amino acids. Trimming removed 7 bases from V and 6 bases from J, with 19 bases in between. The CDR3 coding sequence is TGTGCCAGCACCCCCTGGACTGGGCCAGGCGAGCAGTACTTC. Translated, it gives CASTPWTGPGEQYF.